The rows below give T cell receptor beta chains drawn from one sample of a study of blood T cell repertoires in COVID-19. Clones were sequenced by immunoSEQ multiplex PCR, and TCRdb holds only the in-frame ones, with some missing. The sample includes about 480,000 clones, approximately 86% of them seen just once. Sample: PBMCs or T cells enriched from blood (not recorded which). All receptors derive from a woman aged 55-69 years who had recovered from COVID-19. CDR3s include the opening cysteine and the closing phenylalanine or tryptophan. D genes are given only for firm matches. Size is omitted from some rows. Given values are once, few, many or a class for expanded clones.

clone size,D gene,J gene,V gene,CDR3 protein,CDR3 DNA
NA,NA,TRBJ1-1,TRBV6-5,CASSPISDRGAFF,TGTGCCAGCAGTCCGATCTCGGACAGAGGGGCTTTCTTT
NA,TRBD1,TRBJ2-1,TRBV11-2,CASSLDTGVIYNEQFF,TGTGCCAGCAGCTTAGATACAGGGGTCATCTACAATGAGCAGTTCTTC
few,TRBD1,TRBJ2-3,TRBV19,CAGSDRAGDTQYF,TGTGCCGGATCGGACAGGGCGGGAGATACGCAGTATTTT
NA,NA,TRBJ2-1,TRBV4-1,CASSQQEGRGSSYNEQFF,TGCGCCAGCAGCCAACAAGAAGGACGGGGGTCCTCCTACAATGAGCAGTTCTTC
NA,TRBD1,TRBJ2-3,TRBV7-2,CASSLRGQGTDTQYF,TGTGCCAGCAGCTTAAGGGGGCAAGGCACAGATACGCAGTATTTT
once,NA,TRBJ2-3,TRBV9,CASSVVEGGTDTQYF,TGTGCCAGCAGCGTAGTCGAAGGCGGGACAGATACGCAGTATTTT
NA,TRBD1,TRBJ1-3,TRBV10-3,CATSGDSYTIYF,TGTGCCACCTCCGGGGACAGTTACACCATATATTTT
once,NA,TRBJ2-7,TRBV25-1,CASSELGRLPGDEQYF,TGTGCCAGCAGTGAATTAGGACGGCTGCCAGGGGACGAGCAGTACTTC
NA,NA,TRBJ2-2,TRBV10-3,CAIREQGAPTGELFF,TGTGCCATCAGGGAACAAGGGGCGCCCACCGGGGAGCTGTTTTTT
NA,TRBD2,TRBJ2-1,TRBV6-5,CASRLAGYSYNEQFF,TGTGCCAGCCGACTAGCGGGGTACTCGTACAATGAGCAGTTCTTC
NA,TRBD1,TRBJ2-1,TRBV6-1,CASTGDRGHHNEQFF,TGTGCCAGCACCGGGGACAGGGGGCATCACAATGAGCAGTTCTTC
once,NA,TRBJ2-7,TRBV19,CASSRLTASSYEQYF,TGTGCCAGTAGCAGACTGACGGCTAGCTCCTACGAGCAGTACTTC
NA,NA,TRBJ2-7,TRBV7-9,CASSLSLSGYEQYF,TGTGCCAGCAGCTTGAGTTTATCGGGCTACGAGCAGTACTTC
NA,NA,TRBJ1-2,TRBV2,CASWKGGMENYGYTF,TGTGCCAGCTGGAAGGGGGGGATGGAAAACTATGGCTACACCTTC
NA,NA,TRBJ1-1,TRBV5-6,CASRGRPWGTEAFF,TGTGCCAGCCGAGGGAGGCCTTGGGGCACTGAAGCTTTCTTT
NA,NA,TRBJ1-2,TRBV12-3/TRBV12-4,CASSLDALYGYTF,TGTGCCAGCAGTTTAGACGCCCTATATGGCTACACCTTC
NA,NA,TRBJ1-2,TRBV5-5,CASSLMRETNYGYTF,TGTGCCAGCAGCTTGATGAGGGAGACTAACTATGGCTACACCTTC
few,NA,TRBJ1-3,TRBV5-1,CASSPRGGLGNTIYF,TGCGCCAGCAGCCCACGGGGAGGGTTAGGAAACACCATATATTTT
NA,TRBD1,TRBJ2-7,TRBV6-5,CASSYRGQGAYEQYF,TGTGCCAGCAGTTACCGGGGACAGGGGGCCTACGAGCAGTACTTC
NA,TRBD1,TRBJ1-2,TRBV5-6,CASNFVSTGTAYGYTF,TGTGCCAGCAACTTCGTCTCCACCGGGACAGCCTATGGCTACACCTTC